The rows below give T cell receptor beta chains drawn from one sample of a study of blood T cells in healthy people across ages. TCRdb re-called the 5' RACE reads with MiXCR, one entry per CDR3 protein. The sample shows 700,000 to 850,000 distinct CDR3 sequences, 53% of them seen only once. The sample taken for sequencing was blood. The receptor source for this set is a man aged 80 or over in good health. Each CDR3 is given with its conserved first and last residue. A D gene is named only where the DNA matches it firmly. Clone size appears in some rows only: once, few, many, or a class for an expanded clone.

few	TRBV29-1	TRBJ1-4	TRBD1	TGCAGCGTCCAGGGGGCTTCTAATGAAAAACTGTTTTTT	CSVQGASNEKLFF
few	TRBV6-5	TRBJ2-7	TRBD2	TGTGCCAGCAGGAGACTAGCGGAACCCCGCGAGCAGTACTTC	CASRRLAEPREQYF
once	TRBV10-3	TRBJ2-7	.	TGTGCCATCAGTGCGACAGGCGGATCCTACGAGCAGTACTTC	CAISATGGSYEQYF
.	TRBV4-2	TRBJ2-3	.	TGTGCCAGCAGCCAAGTGGGATTAGCGGACACAGATACGCAGTATTTT	CASSQVGLADTDTQYF
.	TRBV19	TRBJ1-6	TRBD1	TGTGCCAGTAGTACCAGGGGGGGCTCACCCCTCCACTTT	CASSTRGGSPLHF
few	TRBV29-1	TRBJ1-2	.	TGCAGCGTTGAAGCAGCCGCCCTCTATGGCTACACCTTC	CSVEAAALYGYTF
few	TRBV29-1	TRBJ2-3	.	TGCAGCGTCCACCGGGCCCTCACAGATACGCAGTATTTT	CSVHRALTDTQYF
.	TRBV12-3/TRBV12-4	TRBJ2-3	.	TGTGCCAGCAGTAAGGACATCAGATACGCGTATTTT	CASSKDIRYAYF
.	TRBV10-3	TRBJ1-5	.	TGTGCCATCACACAAGCTCGGGATCAGCCCCAGCATTTT	CAITQARDQPQHF
few	TRBV12-3/TRBV12-4	TRBJ2-7	.	TGTGCCAGCAGTTCCCCCACGAGGGACGAGCAGTACTTC	CASSSPTRDEQYF
few	TRBV27	TRBJ2-7	.	TGTGCCAGCAGTTTAGGCGGTTCCCCTTCCTACGAGCAGTACTTC	CASSLGGSPSYEQYF
few	TRBV3-1	TRBJ1-6	.	TGTGCCAGCAGCCGGGGGAGCTCCTATAATTCACCCCTCCACTTT	CASSRGSSYNSPLHF
.	TRBV2	TRBJ2-7	.	TGTGCCAGCAGTGACAGCGGGTACTCCTACGAGCAGTACTTC	CASSDSGYSYEQYF
once	TRBV12-3/TRBV12-4	TRBJ1-2	TRBD1	TGTGCCAGCAGGGTGGGACAGACTGGGATCTATGGCTACACCTTC	CASRVGQTGIYGYTF
.	TRBV5-1	TRBJ2-1	.	TGCGCCAGCACCTCAGATGGGCGGACGCACAATGAGCAGTTCTTC	CASTSDGRTHNEQFF
.	TRBV18	TRBJ1-2	.	TGTGCCAGCTCACCTGTGCCGGATACAAGTTATGGCTACACCTTC	CASSPVPDTSYGYTF
many	TRBV2	TRBJ2-7	.	TGTGCCAGCAGGGCCAGCTACGAGCAGTACTTC	CASRASYEQYF
.	TRBV6-5	TRBJ1-2	.	TGTGCCAGCAGTGGGACCTCTCCCCATGGCTACACCTTC	CASSGTSPHGYTF
.	TRBV2	TRBJ2-5	TRBD2	TGTGCCAGCAGCGGACTAGCGAGGCAAGAGACCCAGTACTTC	CASSGLARQETQYF
.	TRBV7-9	TRBJ2-1	.	TGTGCCAGCAGCTTAGAAGGGAGCAACAATGAGCAGTTCTTC	CASSLEGSNNEQFF
few	TRBV28	TRBJ2-3	TRBD2	TGTGCCAGCAGTCCCGGGACTAGCGGGAACAGATACGCGTATTTT	CASSPGTSGNRYAYF
.	TRBV6-2/TRBV6-3	TRBJ2-4	.	TGTGCCAGCAGTTATAAGGTTAAGGACATTCAGTACTTC	CASSYKVKDIQYF
.	TRBV15	TRBJ2-1	.	TGTGCCACCAGCAATCCTTCGGGGAATGAGCAGTTCTTC	CATSNPSGNEQFF
.	TRBV7-3	TRBJ2-5	.	TGTGCCAGCAGCCCTGGAGCGGCGGGAGAGACCCAGTACTTC	CASSPGAAGETQYF
.	TRBV24-1	TRBJ2-5	.	TGTGCCACCGCCGGGGAAACGGAGACCCAGTACTTC	CATAGETETQYF
.	TRBV7-3	TRBJ2-5	.	TGTGCCAGCAGCTTAAGGGCTAGCGGAGGGGGGGAGACCCAGTACTTC	CASSLRASGGGETQYF
.	TRBV21-1	TRBJ2-7	.	TGTGCCAGCAGCACGTTTGGAGGGACCGAGCAGTACTTC	CASSTFGGTEQYF
.	TRBV5-1	TRBJ2-2	.	TGCGCCAGCAGCTTGCCTAGCGTCGACGGGGAGCTGTTTTTT	CASSLPSVDGELFF
few	TRBV29-1	TRBJ2-1	TRBD1	TGCAGCGTTCTTCCGGGACAGGGGTTCTACAATGAGCAGTTCTTC	CSVLPGQGFYNEQFF
.	TRBV6-1	TRBJ2-1	TRBD2	TGTGCCAGCGGCCCGAGTCTACTAGCGGGAGGGCATGAGCAGTTCTTC	CASGPSLLAGGHEQFF
.	TRBV27	TRBJ2-1	TRBD2	TGTGCCAGCAGTCAACCTAGCGGGTTCTCCTACAATGAGCAGTTCTTC	CASSQPSGFSYNEQFF
.	TRBV2	TRBJ2-1	.	TGTGCCAGCAGTGAACAGAGCAATGAGCAGTTCTTC	CASSEQSNEQFF
.	TRBV28	TRBJ2-7	TRBD1	TGTGCCAGCAGTTCAGGGGGCGGATGGATCGACGAGCAGTACTTC	CASSSGGGWIDEQYF
.	TRBV29-1	TRBJ2-5	.	TGCAGCGTTGAGGGGGCTTCGGGGACCCAGTACTTC	CSVEGASGTQYF
.	TRBV10-3	TRBJ2-3	TRBD1	TGTGCCATCAGTGAACCCGGGACAGGGAACAGAGACGCGTATTTT	CAISEPGTGNRDAYF
.	TRBV24-1	TRBJ1-1	.	TGTGCCACCAGTGCAGGGGTTAACACTGAAGCTTTCTTT	CATSAGVNTEAFF
few	TRBV18	TRBJ2-3	.	TGTGCCAGCTCTCCCGATCTCAGATACGCGTATTTT	CASSPDLRYAYF